Listed here are 17 T cell receptor beta chains from one sample, sequenced in a study of OX40 agonist ivuxolimab in advanced cancers. Generated by immunoSEQ multiplex PCR, the TCRdb table keeps only in-frame clones and is missing some. The table lists around 26,000 clones, 85% of them singletons. The sequenced sample was CD4+ or CD8+ T cells sorted from blood, obtained in a trial of the OX40 agonist ivuxolimab. The source of these receptors is an adult with an advanced solid tumor such as melanoma, head and neck, liver or kidney cancer.

CDR3: CASSYSNYEQYF. The CDR3 DNA sequence: TGTGCCAGCAGTTATTCAAACTACGAGCAGTACTTC. The V and J genes are TRBV6-6 and TRBJ2-7; D gene unclear. Deletions cut 3 bases from V and 3 bases from J, with 6 bases between. This CDR3 has 12 residues. Per the germline V gene, CDR1 is MNHNY and CDR2 is SVGAGI (reference sequence).

The chain is built from TRBV29-1 and TRBJ2-7; a weak D match, TRBD2 (5 bases). Trimming removed 7 bases at V and 5 bases at J, with 15 bases between. The CDR3 is made up of 12 amino acids. CDR1 SQVTM and CDR2 ANQGSEA come from the germline V gene. Written as DNA, the CDR3 is TGCAGCGCTAGCTCCCAAAGGGACGAGCAGTACTTC. Protein product: CSASSQRDEQYF.

The V and J genes are TRBV6-5 and TRBJ2-3; D remains unclear. The CDR3 has 12 amino acids. Germline CDR1 is MNHEY and CDR2 is SVGAGI. V was pared by 5 bases and J by 5 bases, with 8 bases between. CDR3 sequence reads: CASSPSVDTQYF. CDR3 nucleotide sequence: TGTGCCAGCAGTCCCTCGGTAGATACGCAGTATTTT.

The chain employs TRBV6-1 and TRBJ1-2, with 7 bases aligning to TRBD1. Germline loops: CDR1 MNHNS, CDR2 SASEGT. The CDR3 is 15 amino acids. The CDR3 loop reads CASKLDRRTIYGYTF. CDR3 DNA: TGTGCATCAAAACTGGACAGGCGGACCATCTATGGCTACACCTTC.

The count of this clone is one. CDR3 region: CASSQDWGPGSYNEQFF. In DNA form, the CDR3 reads TGTGCCAGCAGCCAAGATTGGGGACCCGGCTCCTACAATGAGCAGTTCTTC. V is TRBV4-2 and J is TRBJ2-1; tentatively, D is TRBD1 or TRBD2 (5 bases each). V was trimmed by 0 bases and J by 0 bases, leaving 12 bases between them. The germline V gene encodes CDR1 LGHNA and CDR2 YNFKEQ. The CDR3 extends over 17 amino acids.

The chain employs TRBV28 and TRBJ1-2; a possible D gene is TRBD1 (5 bases). CDR1 MDHEN and CDR2 SYDVKM come from the germline V gene. This CDR3 has 14 residues. The ends were cut back, 2 bases at V and 0 bases at J, with 7 bases in the middle. The CDR3 DNA follows: TGTGCCAGCAGTTTAGGGACGGCTAACTATGGCTACACCTTC. Protein product: CASSLGTANYGYTF.

The genes are TRBV27 and TRBJ2-7, with a tentative D call TRBD2 (5 bases). The CDR3 contains 13 residues. The V and J ends lost 3 bases and 5 bases respectively, with 11 bases between them. CDR1 is MNHEY and CDR2 is SMNVEV in the germline V gene (reference sequence). CDR3 DNA: TGTGCCAGCAGTTTTCGGGGTCCCCACGAGCAGTACTTC. It codes for CASSFRGPHEQYF.

The chain couples TRBV19 to TRBJ1-6, with D maybe TRBD1 (5 bases). The CDR3 is 16 amino acids. The germline V and J ends were trimmed by 5 bases and 10 bases, with 21 bases remaining between them. Germline CDR1 and CDR2: LNHDA and SQIVND (reference sequence). DNA for the CDR3: TGTGCCAGTAGTCTTGCCGTATCGGGGGGTGACTCACCCCTCCACTTT. Residues: CASSLAVSGGDSPLHF. The full variable domain, with the rest looked up from reference TRBV19 and TRBJ1-6, is DGGITQSPKYLFRKEGQNVTLSCEQNLNHDAMYWYRQDPGQGLRLIYYSQIVNDFQKGDIAEGYSVSREKKESFPLTVTSAQKNPTAFYLCASSLAVSGGDSPLHFGNGTRLTVT.

J is TRBJ2-2 and V is TRBV7-2; 8 positions agree with TRBD1. V was pared by 5 bases and J by 3 bases, with 11 bases of the junction left unmatched. Germline lookup yields CDR1 SGHTA and CDR2 FQGNSA. This CDR3 region has 17 residues. CDR3 bases: TGTGCCAGCAGCCTCGTTTTGGGACAGGCGTACACCGGGGAGCTGTTTTTT. It specifies CASSLVLGQAYTGELFF.

The V gene is TRBV27, the J gene TRBJ1-3; D uncertain. The germline gives CDR1 MNHEY, CDR2 SMNVEV (reference sequence). The CDR3 loop spans 15 amino acids. Trimming pared 7 bases from V and 0 bases from J, leaving 13 bases between. CDR3 residues: CASTPTPSSGNTIYF. The CDR3 nucleotides read TGTGCCAGCACCCCGACACCTAGCTCTGGAAACACCATATATTTT.

A few counts support this clone. The CDR3 protein is CASSDLGFGELFF. In DNA, the CDR3 is TGTGCCAGCAGTGATCTTGGGTTCGGGGAGCTGTTTTTT. The rearrangement links TRBV6-1 to TRBJ2-2; no definite D call. The CDR3 length is 13 residues. V shed 3 bases and J shed 7 bases, with 9 bases lying between them. The germline V gene encodes CDR1 MNHNS and CDR2 SASEGT.

This chain links TRBV7-9 with TRBJ1-3, with D unresolved. Trimming cost V 3 bases and J 0 bases, with 12 bases left between them. Germline assignment: CDR1 SEHNR and CDR2 FQNEAQ (reference sequence). The CDR3 consists of 16 residues. For the CDR3, the DNA is TGTGCCAGCAGCTTGGTTTCGCTCCACTCTGGAAACACCATATATTTT. Encoded protein: CASSLVSLHSGNTIYF.

This chain links TRBV7-8 with TRBJ2-7; no clear D. Looked up from germline, CDR1 is SGHVS and CDR2 is FQNEAQ. CDR3 length: 15 amino acids. Trimming left V 5 bases short and J 7 bases short, with 21 bases between. CDR3 sequence reads: CASSPSARRSWEQYF. Here the CDR3 DNA reads TGTGCCAGCAGCCCCTCGGCTAGGCGGTCGTGGGAGCAGTACTTC.

V gene TRBV5-7 combines with J gene TRBJ2-7; no reliable D call. TRBV5-7 falls under the ORF class, with uncertain function. V was trimmed by 4 bases and J by 2 bases, leaving 19 bases between them. This CDR3 is built from 16 residues. CDR3 sequence: CASSPPVGEPTYEQYF. The CDR3 DNA is TGTGCCAGCAGCCCCCCGGTCGGTGAACCCACCTACGAGCAGTACTTC.

This clone appeared a single time. The chain couples TRBV7-9 to TRBJ1-1, with D maybe TRBD1 (6 bases). The ends were cut back, 1 base at V and 1 base at J, with 10 bases in the middle. Per the germline V gene, CDR1 is SEHNR and CDR2 is FQNEAQ (reference sequence). The length of the CDR3 is 15 residues. For the CDR3, the DNA is TGTGCCAGCAGCTTAGTAGTCAGGGGGAACACTGAAGCTTTCTTT. Protein product: CASSLVVRGNTEAFF.

The chain couples TRBV30 to TRBJ1-2; TRBD1 agrees at 9 bases. The CDR3 is 13 residues long. V lost 3 bases to trimming and J lost 4 bases; unmatched junction nucleotides: 3. Germline V gives CDR1 GTSNPN, CDR2 SVGIG (reference sequence). CDR3 nucleotides: TGTGCCTGGAGAGAGACAGGGGGCTATGGCTACACCTTC. Translating it yields CAWRETGGYGYTF.

Comment on this clone: Other DNA variants within this sample encode the same CDR3. The chain couples TRBV30 to TRBJ2-3, with D hard to call. The CDR3 is made up of 10 amino acids. V was pared by 5 bases and J by 5 bases, with 5 bases between. Germline V lookup: CDR1 GTSNPN, CDR2 SVGIG (reference sequence). The CDR3 bases are TGTGCCTGGGGCCTAGATACGCAGTATTTT. It translates to CAWGLDTQYF.